What follows describes a single T cell receptor (delta chain). The germline V and J ends were trimmed by 0 bases and 0 bases, with 11 bases remaining between them. The CDR3 loop spans 14 amino acids. Looked up from germline, CDR1 is TVYSNPD and CDR2 is GDNSRS (reference sequence). These data are taken from a study of gamma-delta T cells after stem cell transplantation. TCRdb ran CATT on the RT-PCR reads. The sample lists 11,000 to 15,000 delta-chain clones, more than 30% occurring once. The origin of this receptor is a human donor. It is not recorded whose cells these are; they may come from a transplant donor. This chain connects TRDV3 to TRDJ1; D uncertain. Input material: gamma-delta T cells. The CDR3 sequence is CAFSPARDTDKLIF. CDR3 in DNA: TGTGCCTTTAGCCCTGCCCGAGACACCGATAAACTCATCTTT.